The 28 T cell receptor beta chains below were found in one sample sequenced in a study of CD8+CD57+ T cells in acquired aplastic anemia (dated by TCRdb to 2017 to 2018). Expansion of CD8+CD57+ cells had been shown by flow cytometry in the patients chosen for sequencing. Instrument used: Illumina HiSeq 2000. Profiling of TCR beta VDJ combinations and CDR3 sequences used genomic DNA as the template. TCRdb reanalyzed the raw reads on its own, using fastp at Q25 for trimming and MiXCR for clone calling, and kept in-frame beta chains. Each CDR3 protein gets just one entry, which takes the most common genes and DNA from the rows behind it. This sample gives 200,000 or so distinct CDR3 sequences in total; roughly 45% of them show up just once. In total, the top ten clones hold nearly 20% of the sample. The sample comprised sorted CD4+, CD8+, or CD8+CD57+ T cells (not recorded which) from PBMCs. The receptors were sampled from a human donor with aplastic anemia.

The V and J genes are TRBV10-2 and TRBJ1-6, with D tentatively TRBD1 (6 bases). V was clipped by 7 bases and J by 8 bases, with 12 bases between them. The CDR3 contains 13 residues. The germline V gene encodes CDR1 WSHSY and CDR2 SAAADI. CDR3 nucleotide sequence: TGCGCCAGCATGACAGGACAGTATTCACCCCTCCACTTT. Protein product: CASMTGQYSPLHF.

This clonotype was seen many times. The rearrangement links TRBV12-3 or TRBV12-4 to TRBJ2-2; 7 positions agree with TRBD1. V shed 5 bases, J shed 6 bases, and the junction held 9 bases outside the gene matches. The CDR3 is 15 amino acids. The chain's CDR3 is CASSATGVLAGELFF. The CDR3 nucleotides are TGTGCCAGCAGTGCCACAGGGGTCCTCGCCGGGGAGCTGTTTTTT.

This sequence joins TRBV2 and TRBJ1-5; D not certain. The CDR3 has 13 residues. Per the germline V gene, CDR1 is SNHLY and CDR2 is FYNNEI. V was shortened by 7 bases and J by 5 bases, with 12 bases between the two germline ends. The CDR3, as DNA: TGTGCCAGCACGGGAGAAGGAGATCAGCCCCAGCATTTT. Residues: CASTGEGDQPQHF.

V and J are TRBV11-2 and TRBJ2-1; weak D call: TRBD2 (6 bases). The CDR3 is made up of 14 amino acids. V was cut by 5 bases and J by 15 bases, with 23 bases left in between. Germline values: CDR1 SGHAT, CDR2 FQNNGV. CDR3 DNA: TGTGCCAGCAGCCCGATGACGGAGGGAGCCAAGCGGTTCTTC. It yields the protein CASSPMTEGAKRFF.

This clonotype was counted at least ten times. V and J are TRBV7-3 and TRBJ2-2, with D perhaps matching TRBD1 (6 bases). Trimming cost V 1 base and J 4 bases, with 10 bases left between them. CDR1 and CDR2 from the germline V gene are SGHTA and FQGTGA. CDR3 size: 15 residues. The CDR3 sequence is CASSLNRASTGELFF. The CDR3 DNA is TGTGCCAGCAGCTTAAACAGGGCAAGCACCGGGGAGCTGTTTTTT.

On this clonotype itself: The limits of the CDR3 on the DNA are not certain, so only TCRdb's listed CDR3 is given. This chain links TRBV14 with TRBJ1-1; TRBD1 is the table's D call and was not checked against the DNA. Germline V lookup: CDR1 SGHDN, CDR2 FVKESK. The CDR3 is 21 amino acids long, termini counted. CDR3 sequence: CASSFYICSAKTTGGSGEAFF.

The rearrangement joins TRBV20-1 to TRBJ1-6, with a tentative D call TRBD1 (5 bases). CDR3 size: 14 residues. Germline lookup yields CDR1 DFQATT and CDR2 SNEGSKA (reference sequence). The germline V and J ends were trimmed by 2 bases and 8 bases, with 13 bases remaining between them. The CDR3, as DNA: TGCAGTGCTAGAAACCCGGGACTAGATTCACCCCTCCACTTT. Protein sequence: CSARNPGLDSPLHF.

The chain recombines TRBV5-1 with TRBJ1-2; unclear D gene. The CDR3 is 12 residues long. Between the trimmed V and J ends, which lost 4 bases and 6 bases, there was a span of 10 bases. The germline CDR1 and CDR2 sequences are SGHRS and YFSETQ. CDR3 DNA: TGCGCCAGCAGCCAGTACGGGAATGGCTACACCTTC. It translates to CASSQYGNGYTF.

The rearrangement uses TRBV10-1 and TRBJ2-7; D is unresolved. The CDR3 has 16 residues. The germline V and J ends were trimmed by 0 bases and 0 bases, with 12 bases remaining between them. Germline loops: CDR1 WNHNN, CDR2 SYGVQD (reference sequence). The CDR3 sequence is CASSESRSRSSYEQYF. The DNA of the CDR3 is TGCGCCAGCAGTGAGTCGAGATCCAGATCCTCCTACGAGCAGTACTTC.

This clonotype was seen only a few times. The chain has TRBV28 and TRBJ2-3; TRBD2 matches 8 bases. J gave up 5 bases and V 8 bases, and 15 bases lay outside the gene matches. CDR1 and CDR2 (germline): MDHEN, SYDVKM. The CDR3 runs 16 residues. The CDR3 nucleotides read TGTGCCAGCTATGGGACGGCGGGGGGTTTCGGAGATACGCAGTATTTT. Its translation: CASYGTAGGFGDTQYF. Looking up the rest from reference TRBV28 and TRBJ2-3 gives the full variable domain: DVKVTQSSRYLVKRTGEKVFLECVQDMDHENMFWYRQDPGLGLRLIYFSYDVKMKEKGDIPEGYSVSREKKERFSLILESASTNQTSMYLCASYGTAGGFGDTQYFGPGTRLTVL.

Many counts were recorded for this clonotype. This rearrangement joins TRBV7-9 to TRBJ2-3; D is ambiguous. The V gene's germline CDR1 is SEHNR and CDR2 FQNEAQ (reference sequence). V lost 1 base to trimming and J lost 6 bases, with 11 bases between them. This CDR3 has 14 residues. The DNA of the CDR3 is TGTGCCAGCAGCTTAGTCGGGTTAATCGATACGCAGTATTTT. Its protein product is CASSLVGLIDTQYF.

This sequence joins TRBV5-1 and TRBJ1-6, with TRBD1 matching over 10 bases. V lost 3 bases and J lost 9; bases outside the gene matches: 6. Looked up from germline, CDR1 is SGHRS and CDR2 is YFSETQ. This CDR3 has 15 residues. The DNA for the CDR3 is TGCGCCAGCAGCTCGTCCGGGACAGGGGTTTCACCCCTCCACTTT. Protein: CASSSSGTGVSPLHF.

This clonotype was observed at least ten times. V usage is TRBV20-1 and J usage is TRBJ2-3; perhaps TRBD1 as D (6 bases). This CDR3 is built from 15 residues. The V end lost 1 base, the J end lost 0 bases, and 11 bases lay between the germline ends. CDR1 and CDR2 (germline): DFQATT, SNEGSKA (reference sequence). CDR3 protein: CSARGDTPSTDTQYF. As DNA, the CDR3 is TGCAGTGCTAGAGGGGACACCCCTAGCACAGATACGCAGTATTTT.

As to this clonotype: This may come from a read error, since a much larger clone is one base off. This chain joins TRBV11-2 and TRBJ1-3; no clear D. Between the trimmed V and J ends, which lost 0 bases and 9 bases, there was a span of 9 bases. CDR3 length equals 13 residues. Germline assignment: CDR1 SGHAT and CDR2 FQNNGV. CDR3 amino acids: CASSLEAASTIYF. CDR3 bases: TGTGCCAGCAGCTTAGAGGCCGCTAGCACCATATATTTT.

This clonotype was detected many times. The rearrangement links TRBV9 to TRBJ1-6, with D perhaps TRBD1 (5 bases). The V gene lost 4 bases and the J gene lost 10 bases, with 15 bases spanning the gap. This CDR3 contains 14 residues. Germline-derived CDR1 and CDR2 are SGDLS and YYNGEE. The CDR3 sequence is CASSTDPRDSPLHF. CDR3 nucleotide sequence: TGTGCCAGCAGCACCGACCCCAGGGACTCACCCCTCCACTTT.

The chain employs TRBV29-1 and TRBJ1-1; possible D gene TRBD1, 5 bases. The germline CDR1 and CDR2 sequences are SQVTM and ANQGSEA. V was clipped by 8 bases and J by 0 bases, with 10 bases between them. This CDR3 is 12 amino acids long. CDR3 region: CSFIRVNTEAFF. As DNA, the CDR3 is TGCAGCTTCATCAGGGTGAACACTGAAGCTTTCTTT. Using reference TRBV29-1 and TRBJ1-1 for the parts outside the CDR3, the full variable domain is SAVISQKPSRDICQRGTSLTIQCQVDSQVTMMFWYRQQPGQSLTLIATANQGSEATYESGFVIDKFPISRPNLTFSTLTVSNMSPEDSSIYLCSFIRVNTEAFFGQGTRLTVV.

This clonotype was found once. In this CDR3 the conserved last residue, phenylalanine or tryptophan, is missing, so a read error is likely. The chain is built from TRBV6-1 and TRBJ1-3; D is unclear. CDR1 is MNHNS and CDR2 is SASEGT in the germline V gene. This CDR3 contains 15 residues. The CDR3 region has the DNA TGTGCCAGCAGTTCTCCATATTACTCTGGAAATACCATATATCTT. Translating it yields CASSSPYYSGNTIYL.

The gene calls are TRBV5-1 and TRBJ1-6; the D is unclear. The germline gives CDR1 SGHRS, CDR2 YFSETQ. This CDR3 has 14 residues. V was cut by 4 bases and J by 4 bases, with 9 bases left in between. The CDR3 region has the DNA TGCGCCAGCAGCATGGCAGATTATAATTCACCCCTCCACTTT. This encodes CASSMADYNSPLHF. The variable domain in full, with the rest retrieved from reference TRBV5-1 and TRBJ1-6, is KAGVTQTPRYLIKTRGQQVTLSCSPISGHRSVSWYQQTPGQGLQFLFEYFSETQRNKGNFPGRFSGRQFSNSRSEMNVSTLELGDSALYLCASSMADYNSPLHFGNGTRLTVT.

In the case of this clonotype: This may stem from a read error, because a much larger clone lies one nucleotide away. V gene TRBV6-5 combines with J gene TRBJ2-2; TRBD1 agrees at 8 bases. The CDR3 has 15 amino acids. The ends lost 4 bases at V and 4 bases at J; junction bases unmatched: 5. Per the germline V gene, CDR1 is MNHEY and CDR2 is SVGAGI. CDR3 residues: CASSSVQGGTGELFF. CDR3 coding DNA: TGTGCCAGCAGTTCCGTACAGGGGGGCACCGGGGAGCTGTTTTTT.

The table lists this clonotype with many counts. The chain recombines TRBV20-1 with TRBJ2-1; tentative D call: TRBD1 (5 bases). Trimming cost V 2 bases and J 0 bases, with 14 bases left between them. CDR1 and CDR2 (germline): DFQATT, SNEGSKA (reference sequence). The CDR3 spans 16 residues. CDR3 sequence reads: CSARRGLLNSYNEQFF. CDR3 DNA sequence: TGCAGTGCTAGAAGGGGCCTCCTTAACTCCTACAATGAGCAGTTCTTC.

The chain recombines TRBV10-3 with TRBJ2-7; 14 bases are a match to TRBD2. Germline trimming cut 7 bases from V and 3 bases from J; bases unmatched to any gene: 2. The CDR3 covers 14 residues. Germline-derived CDR1 and CDR2 are ENHRY and SYGVKD. The CDR3 here is CAIKGTSGGYEQYF. The CDR3 coding sequence is TGTGCCATCAAAGGGACTAGCGGGGGCTACGAGCAGTACTTC.

V gene TRBV24-1 combines with J gene TRBJ2-3; 7 bases agree with TRBD1. V dropped 11 bases and J dropped 3; count of bases not matched to a gene: 16. This CDR3 region has 16 residues. Germline-derived CDR1 and CDR2 are KGHDR and SFDVKD. The CDR3 sequence is CASRKGDRERTDTQYF. The CDR3, as DNA: TGTGCCAGCCGGAAGGGTGACAGGGAGCGGACAGATACGCAGTATTTT.

On this clonotype: A much larger clone differs by one base, so this may be a read error. V usage is TRBV11-2 and J usage is TRBJ1-6, with TRBD1 as a possible D gene (5 bases). The CDR3 totals 16 residues. Trimming cost V 3 bases and J 8 bases, with 17 bases left between them. The germline V gene has CDR1 SGHAT and CDR2 FQNNGV. CDR3 sequence (DNA): TGTGCCAGCAGCTTGGGATTGGGGGTGTATGATTCACCCCTCCACTTT. It translates to CASSLGLGVYDSPLHF.

Here the CDR3 DNA reads TGTGCCAGCAGTGCGACGGACAGGGGATTATCCTACGAGCAGTACTTC. Translation: CASSATDRGLSYEQYF. The chain uses TRBV2 and TRBJ2-7, with 9 bases aligning to TRBD1. Germline CDR1 SNHLY, CDR2 FYNNEI. Unmatched junction bases numbered 8, after V lost 4 bases and J lost 1 base. This CDR3 contains 16 residues.

The chain uses TRBV12-3 or TRBV12-4 and TRBJ2-7; weak D call: TRBD1 (6 bases). The CDR3 length is 14 residues. Trimming cost V 5 bases and J 2 bases, with 13 bases left between them. The CDR3 is CASSENEGAYEQYF. The CDR3 DNA reads as TGTGCCAGCAGTGAAAACGAGGGGGCCTACGAGCAGTACTTC.

This rearrangement joins TRBV10-3 to TRBJ2-7; D gene uncertain. The germline gives CDR1 ENHRY, CDR2 SYGVKD. This CDR3 has 12 amino acids. V lost 10 bases and J 5 bases, leaving 15 bases between the germline ends. The CDR3 DNA is TGTGCCAGCAGCCTTGCTAGTGACGAGCAGTACTTC. Translated: CASSLASDEQYF.

This chain connects TRBV2 to TRBJ1-2; tentatively, D is TRBD1 (5 bases). This CDR3 has 11 residues. V dropped 7 bases and J dropped 7 bases, with 10 bases sitting between them. CDR1 and CDR2 from the germline V gene are SNHLY and FYNNEI. CDR3 coding DNA: TGTGCCAGCACTATAGGGACTGGCTACACCTTC. Protein product: CASTIGTGYTF.

With regard to this clonotype: The CDR3 does not end in the conserved phenylalanine or tryptophan, so this is likely a read error. This chain uses TRBV10-1 with TRBJ2-2, with D unresolved. Germline values: CDR1 WNHNN, CDR2 SYGVQD (reference sequence). The V end was cut by 4 bases, the J end by 3 bases, with 3 bases between. There are 12 residues in the CDR3. Here the CDR3 DNA reads TGCGCCAGCAGTGCGGACACCGGGGAGCTGTTTTCT. Its translation is CASSADTGELFS.